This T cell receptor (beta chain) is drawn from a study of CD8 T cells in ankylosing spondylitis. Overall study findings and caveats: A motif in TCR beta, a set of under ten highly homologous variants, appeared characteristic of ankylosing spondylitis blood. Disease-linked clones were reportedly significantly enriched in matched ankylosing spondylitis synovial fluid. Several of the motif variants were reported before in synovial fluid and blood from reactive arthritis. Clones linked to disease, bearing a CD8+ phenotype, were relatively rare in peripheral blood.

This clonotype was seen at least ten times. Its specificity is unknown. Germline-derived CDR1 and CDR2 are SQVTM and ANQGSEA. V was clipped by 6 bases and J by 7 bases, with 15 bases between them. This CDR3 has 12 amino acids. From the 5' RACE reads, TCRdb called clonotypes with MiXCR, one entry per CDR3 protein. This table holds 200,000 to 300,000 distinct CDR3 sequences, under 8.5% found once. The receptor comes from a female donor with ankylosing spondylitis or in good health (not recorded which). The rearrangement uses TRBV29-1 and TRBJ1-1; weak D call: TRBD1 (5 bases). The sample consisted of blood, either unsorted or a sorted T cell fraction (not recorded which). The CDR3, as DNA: TGCAGCGTATCCGGCAGGGCTATTGAAGCTTTCTTT. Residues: CSVSGRAIEAFF.